Following are 26 T cell receptor beta chains from one sample sequenced in a study of blood T cell repertoires in COVID-19. TCRdb's copy holds only in-frame clones and misses some; the assay was immunoSEQ multiplex PCR. The sample carries 120,000 to 150,000 clones, under 90% recorded once. Sequencing was carried out using PBMCs or T cells enriched from blood (not recorded which). Receptors originate from a man between 45 and 60 years old in a cohort exposed to, infected with or recovered from COVID-19 (not recorded which).

This sequence joins TRBV12-3 or TRBV12-4 and TRBJ2-3, with D hard to call. Deletions cut 8 bases from V and 2 bases from J, with 8 bases between. CDR3 length: 12 amino acids. CDR3 residues: CASRNITDTQYF. DNA for the CDR3: TGTGCCAGCCGTAACATCACAGATACGCAGTATTTT.

This clone showed up just a few times. J is TRBJ2-7 and V is TRBV24-1, with 7 bases matching TRBD2. CDR1 is KGHDR, CDR2 SFDVKD, per germline. The V segment lost 5 bases and the J segment 5 bases; nucleotides outside the gene matches: 5. The CDR3 totals 13 residues. The CDR3, as DNA: TGTGCCACCAGTGGCGGGAGTGATAACGAGCAGTACTTC. Translating gives CATSGGSDNEQYF.

The chain has TRBV7-9 and TRBJ2-2; 11 bases are a match to TRBD2. This CDR3 comprises 15 residues. V was pared by 4 bases and J by 3 bases, with 1 base of the junction left unmatched. The germline gives CDR1 SEHNR, CDR2 FQNEAQ (reference sequence). The CDR3 sequence is CASSWGLADTGELFF. CDR3 DNA sequence: TGTGCCAGCAGCTGGGGACTAGCGGACACCGGGGAGCTGTTTTTT.

The J gene is TRBJ2-5, the V gene TRBV28; TRBD1 agrees at 9 bases. Germline V gene lookup returns CDR1 MDHEN and CDR2 SYDVKM. The J segment lost 4 bases and the V segment lost 1 base, leaving 7 bases of the junction unmatched. The CDR3 sequence is 16 residues long. CDR3 sequence (DNA): TGTGCCAGCAGTTTATCCGGGACAGGGAGAAGAGAGACCCAGTACTTC. Protein product: CASSLSGTGRRETQYF.

The chain links TRBV5-6 to TRBJ2-7, with a possible D match to TRBD1 (6 bases). Trimming stripped 4 bases from V and 4 bases from J, with 6 bases between. The CDR3 runs to 11 residues. Looked up from germline, CDR1 is SGHDT and CDR2 is YYEEEE. The CDR3 DNA follows: TGTGCCAGCAGCCAGGGGTACGAGCAGTACTTC. It encodes CASSQGYEQYF. Full variable domain (missing parts from reference TRBV5-6 and TRBJ2-7): DAGVTQSPTHLIKTRGQQVTLRCSPKSGHDTVSWYQQALGQGPQFIFQYYEEEERQRGNFPDRFSGHQFPNYSSELNVNALLLGDSALYLCASSQGYEQYFGPGTRLTVT.

This chain joins TRBV7-2 and TRBJ1-3; D is unclear. From germline, CDR1 is SGHTA and CDR2 FQGNSA. V lost 2 bases and J 0 bases, leaving 8 bases between the germline ends. The CDR3 totals 15 residues. The CDR3 spells CASSLQESSGNTIYF. In DNA form, the CDR3 reads TGTGCCAGCAGCTTACAGGAAAGCTCTGGAAACACCATATATTTT.

CDR3 DNA: TGTGCCAGCAGCTTCGGACTAGCGGGGGGCCAAGAGACCCAGTACTTC. Protein: CASSFGLAGGQETQYF. The V gene is TRBV7-8, the J gene TRBJ2-5, with 14 bases lining up with TRBD2. Germline V gene lookup returns CDR1 SGHVS and CDR2 FQNEAQ. V dropped 3 bases and J dropped 1; count of bases not matched to a gene: 1. The CDR3 contains 16 residues.

A few counts support this clone. This chain joins TRBV4-2 and TRBJ2-1; the D gene is possibly TRBD2 (6 bases). V was shortened by 4 bases and J by 10 bases, with 11 bases between the two germline ends. There are 12 residues in the CDR3. Germline V gene sequence: CDR1 LGHNA, CDR2 YNFKEQ. The CDR3 sequence is CASSLSAGEQFF. For the CDR3, the DNA is TGTGCCAGCAGCCTAAGCGCGGGGGAGCAGTTCTTC.

This clone was counted a few times. The chain employs TRBV9 and TRBJ2-1; 9 bases are shared with TRBD2. Trimming removed 3 bases from V and 6 bases from J; junction bases left unmatched: 7. Per germline, CDR1 SGDLS and CDR2 YYNGEE. The CDR3 length is 15 residues. CDR3 in DNA: TGTGCCAGCAGCGATAGCGGGAGCGGACTCAATGAGCAGTTCTTC. Translating it yields CASSDSGSGLNEQFF.

This clone is deemed medium-sized. V usage is TRBV2 and J usage is TRBJ1-2; D gene ambiguous. The germline V and J ends were trimmed by 6 bases and 5 bases, with 19 bases remaining between them. The CDR3 totals 15 residues. Per germline, CDR1 SNHLY and CDR2 FYNNEI. The CDR3 is CASRLYSGGSYGYTF. In nucleotides, the CDR3 is TGTGCCAGCAGATTATACAGCGGCGGATCTTATGGCTACACCTTC.

The chain uses TRBV27 and TRBJ2-7; 10 bases are a match to TRBD2. With 0 bases clipped from V and 7 bases from J, the junction kept 15 bases outside the gene matches. Germline V gene data show CDR1 as MNHEY and CDR2 as SMNVEV (reference sequence). The CDR3 consists of 18 residues. CDR3 bases: TGTGCCAGCAGTTTATCGATGGCAGGAGCAGGTAGCGGGGGGGAGCAGTACTTC. Protein: CASSLSMAGAGSGGEQYF.

The chain couples TRBV27 to TRBJ2-2; no firm D call. The V and J ends lost 4 bases and 7 bases respectively, with 7 bases between them. This CDR3 contains 12 residues. CDR1 and CDR2 from the germline V gene are MNHEY and SMNVEV (reference sequence). CDR3 loop: CASSSLGGELFF. CDR3 bases: TGTGCCAGCAGTTCCCTAGGCGGGGAGCTGTTTTTT.

The rearrangement links TRBV19 to TRBJ2-5; 7 bases are shared with TRBD2. Germline CDR1 and CDR2: LNHDA and SQIVND (reference sequence). The CDR3 contains 14 residues. V lost 2 bases to trimming and J lost 5 bases; unmatched junction nucleotides: 5. The CDR3, as DNA: TGTGCCAGTAGTATAATGGGCGGGAGTGAGACCCAGTACTTC. This translates into CASSIMGGSETQYF.

The rearrangement joins TRBV25-1 to TRBJ1-6, with a weak D call TRBD1 (5 bases). CDR1 and CDR2 (germline): MGHDK, SYGVNS. The CDR3 loop spans 15 amino acids. V was cut by 2 bases and J by 4 bases, with 9 bases left in between. CDR3 in DNA: TGTGCCAGCAGTGAAGTGACAGTTTATAATTCACCCCTCCACTTT. Translating gives CASSEVTVYNSPLHF. The whole variable domain, filled in from reference TRBV25-1 and TRBJ1-6, reads EADIYQTPRYLVIGTGKKITLECSQTMGHDKMYWYQQDPGMELHLIHYSYGVNSTEKGDLSSESTVSRIRTEHFPLTLESARPSHTSQYLCASSEVTVYNSPLHFGNGTRLTVT.

The rearrangement joins TRBV19 to TRBJ2-2; 7 nucleotides line up with TRBD2. CDR3 length: 13 amino acids. V shed 9 bases and J 7 bases; nucleotides not matched to a gene: 8. Germline CDR1 and CDR2: LNHDA and SQIVND (reference sequence). CDR3 amino acids: CASRAGVFGELFF. For the CDR3, the DNA is TGTGCCAGCAGGGCGGGGGTGTTCGGGGAGCTGTTTTTT.

J is TRBJ1-1 and V is TRBV7-3; 8 nucleotides align to TRBD1. The CDR3 loop spans 15 amino acids. The germline gives CDR1 SGHTA, CDR2 FQGTGA. V shed 6 bases and J 0 bases; nucleotides not matched to a gene: 6. CDR3 amino acids: CASSSTGAMNTEAFF. The CDR3 nucleotides read TGTGCCAGCAGTTCGACAGGGGCCATGAACACTGAAGCTTTCTTT.

The gene calls are TRBV3-1 (or the pseudogene TRBV3-2) and TRBJ2-7; no clear D. Germline CDR1 LGHDT, CDR2 YNNKEL (reference sequence). Trimming stripped 5 bases from V and 3 bases from J, with 17 bases between. The CDR3 is 15 amino acids. The CDR3: CASSKNRVLFYEQYF. The CDR3 DNA reads as TGTGCCAGCAGCAAAAACCGGGTCCTCTTCTACGAGCAGTACTTC.

The chain couples TRBV5-1 to TRBJ2-3; a weak D match, TRBD2 (5 bases). V was shortened by 0 bases and J by 0 bases, with 11 bases between the two germline ends. The CDR3 extends over 16 amino acids. The germline gives CDR1 SGHRS, CDR2 YFSETQ. The CDR3 loop is CASSLGTSTSTDTQYF. For the CDR3, the DNA is TGCGCCAGCAGCTTGGGGACTTCGACTAGCACAGATACGCAGTATTTT.

This chain connects TRBV3-1 (or the pseudogene TRBV3-2) to TRBJ2-1, with a possible D match to TRBD2 (6 bases). Germline-derived CDR1 and CDR2 are LGHDT and YNNKEL (reference sequence). V lost 0 bases and J 2 bases, leaving 20 bases between the germline ends. The CDR3 totals 19 residues. Here the CDR3 reads CASSQDLPWRGVTYNEQFF. The CDR3 DNA reads as TGTGCCAGCAGCCAAGATTTACCGTGGCGCGGGGTAACCTACAATGAGCAGTTCTTC.

The rearrangement joins TRBV9 to TRBJ1-6; no clear D. The CDR3 is made up of 14 amino acids. CDR1 SGDLS and CDR2 YYNGEE come from the germline V gene. The V end was cut by 1 base, the J end by 10 bases, with 12 bases between. The CDR3 DNA sequence: TGTGCCAGCAGCGTATCTCCGGGCGGGTCACCCCTCCACTTT. It yields the protein CASSVSPGGSPLHF.

The CDR3 reads CAWTLGQSSGNTIYF. The CDR3 region has the DNA TGTGCCTGGACCCTTGGACAGTCCTCTGGAAACACCATATATTTT. The rearrangement links TRBV30 to TRBJ1-3, with a possible D match to TRBD1 (6 bases). Trimming removed 4 bases from V and 0 bases from J, with 13 bases in between. The CDR3 has 15 residues. From germline, CDR1 is GTSNPN and CDR2 SVGIG (reference sequence). Drawing the rest from reference TRBV30 and TRBJ1-3, the complete variable domain is SQTIHQWPATLVQPVGSPLSLECTVEGTSNPNLYWYRQAAGRGLQLLFYSVGIGQISSEVPQNLSASRPQDRQFILSSKKLLLSDSGFYLCAWTLGQSSGNTIYFGEGSWLTVV.

This chain connects TRBV7-3 to TRBJ2-2; TRBD2 aligns across 11 bases. The germline gives CDR1 SGHTA, CDR2 FQGTGA. The CDR3 has 17 residues. The trim removed 5 bases at V and 5 bases at J, leaving 10 bases unmatched. CDR3 nucleotides: TGTGCCAGCAGCCCGGGGCAACTAGCGGGAGTAACCGGGGAGCTGTTTTTT. As protein: CASSPGQLAGVTGELFF. The variable domain in full, with the rest retrieved from reference TRBV7-3 and TRBJ2-2, is GAGVSQTPSNKVTEKGKYVELRCDPISGHTALYWYRQSLGQGPEFLIYFQGTGAADDSGLPNDRFFAVRPEGSVSTLKIQRTERGDSAVYLCASSPGQLAGVTGELFFGEGSRLTVL.

The chain combines TRBV10-3 with TRBJ2-3; TRBD2 aligns across 16 bases. The germline CDR1 and CDR2 sequences are ENHRY and SYGVKD. The V gene end was trimmed by 3 bases and the J gene end by 2 bases; junction bases not matched to a gene: 8. The CDR3 totals 19 residues. CDR3 in amino acids: CAISEFLGLAGGNTDTQYF. For the CDR3, the DNA is TGTGCCATCAGTGAATTTTTGGGACTAGCGGGGGGGAACACAGATACGCAGTATTTT.

The chain combines TRBV6-2 or TRBV6-3 with TRBJ2-1; TRBD2 matches 13 bases. This CDR3 is built from 15 residues. Unmatched junction bases numbered 7, after V lost 6 bases and J lost 8 bases. Per germline, CDR1 MNHEY and CDR2 SVGEGT. CDR3 DNA sequence: TGTGCCAGCAGCCAACTAGCGGGGGGGCCTGATGAGCAGTTCTTC. Protein: CASSQLAGGPDEQFF.

This clone was counted between two and nine times. J is TRBJ1-1 and V is TRBV30; maybe TRBD1 (5 bases). The CDR3 has 14 residues. Trimming shortened V by 4 bases and J by 6 bases, and 18 bases separated the two germline ends. CDR1 is GTSNPN, CDR2 SVGIG, per germline (reference sequence). CDR3 DNA: TGTGCCTGGACCCGACCGACAGCCTTCGCTGAAGCTTTCTTT. Translation gives CAWTRPTAFAEAFF.

The chain combines TRBV6-5 with TRBJ1-6, with D perhaps TRBD1 (5 bases). V lost 6 bases and J 7 bases, leaving 16 bases between the germline ends. The CDR3 contains 15 residues. The V gene's germline CDR1 is MNHEY and CDR2 SVGAGI. The CDR3 bases are TGTGCCAGCAGGACCGGGACTGCGGACAATTCACCCCTCCACTTT. Translating gives CASRTGTADNSPLHF.